The present T cell receptor (beta chain) was sequenced within a study of blood T cell repertoires in COVID-19. Study-wide background: COVID-19 samples, acute and convalescent, were from the United States, Italy and Spain.

Clinical histories supplied by participants themselves formed the basis of cohort assignment. How the authors handled the data: The assay estimated nucleated cells by amplifying reference gene primers. Libraries were prepared by immunoSEQ multiplex PCR; TCRdb keeps only in-frame clonotypes and omits some of them. D and trimming come from the DNA, and the V and J calls and clone size come from that table. The sample records fewer than 500,000 clones, nearly 90% being singletons. Sequenced material: PBMCs or T cells enriched from blood (not recorded which). This clonotype originated in a woman aged 18 to 35 with acute COVID-19.

In DNA, the CDR3 is TGCAGTGTAGACTCGAACAATGAGCAGTTCTTC. Amino acid sequence: CSVDSNNEQFF. This chain connects TRBV20-1 to TRBJ2-1, with unresolved D. The V gene's germline CDR1 is DFQATT and CDR2 SNEGSKA (reference sequence). The CDR3 loop spans 11 amino acids. Trimming pared 7 bases from V and 5 bases from J, leaving 9 bases between.